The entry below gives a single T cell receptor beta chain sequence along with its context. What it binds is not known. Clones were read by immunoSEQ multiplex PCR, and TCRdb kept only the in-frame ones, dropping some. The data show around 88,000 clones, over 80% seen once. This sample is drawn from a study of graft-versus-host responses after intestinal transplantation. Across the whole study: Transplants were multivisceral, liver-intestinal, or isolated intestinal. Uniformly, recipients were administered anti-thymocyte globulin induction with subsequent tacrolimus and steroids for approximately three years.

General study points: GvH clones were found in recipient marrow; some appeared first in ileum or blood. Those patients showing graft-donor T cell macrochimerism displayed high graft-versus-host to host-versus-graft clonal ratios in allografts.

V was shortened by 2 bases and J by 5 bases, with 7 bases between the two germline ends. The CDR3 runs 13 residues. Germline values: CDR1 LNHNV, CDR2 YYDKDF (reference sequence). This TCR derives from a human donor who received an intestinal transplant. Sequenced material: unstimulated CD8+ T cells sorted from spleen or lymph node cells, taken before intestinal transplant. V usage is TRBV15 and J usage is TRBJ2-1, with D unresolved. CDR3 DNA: TGTGCCACCAGCAGATCCCGGGACAATGAGCAGTTCTTC. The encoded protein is CATSRSRDNEQFF.